This T cell receptor (beta chain) was recorded in a study of shared clonotypes between healthy human individuals. As processed by the authors: From ImmunoSEQ came sequences covering only the junction and carrying no quality scores, so filtering differed. The protocol was immunoSEQ multiplex PCR, while the TCRdb copy is restricted to in-frame clones and leaves out a portion. V and J calls and clone size follow that table, whereas D and trimming were derived from the DNA. There are approximately 1.5 million clones in the sample; 98% occur only once, and around 0.38% lies in the top ten. The CDR3 loop spans 17 amino acids. V shed 0 bases, J shed 5 bases, and the junction held 7 bases outside the gene matches. CDR1 and CDR2 (germline): SGHDN, FVKESK.

This rearrangement joins TRBV14 to TRBJ2-2; 9 positions match TRBD2. Sequenced: naive CD4+ T cells sorted from blood. Described subset: CD45RA+ positively selected. This sequence was found in a man between 25 and 39 years old in good health. The CDR3 loop is CASSQELAGAYTGELFF. In nucleotides, the CDR3 is TGTGCCAGCAGCCAAGAGTTAGCGGGAGCGTATACCGGGGAGCTGTTTTTT.